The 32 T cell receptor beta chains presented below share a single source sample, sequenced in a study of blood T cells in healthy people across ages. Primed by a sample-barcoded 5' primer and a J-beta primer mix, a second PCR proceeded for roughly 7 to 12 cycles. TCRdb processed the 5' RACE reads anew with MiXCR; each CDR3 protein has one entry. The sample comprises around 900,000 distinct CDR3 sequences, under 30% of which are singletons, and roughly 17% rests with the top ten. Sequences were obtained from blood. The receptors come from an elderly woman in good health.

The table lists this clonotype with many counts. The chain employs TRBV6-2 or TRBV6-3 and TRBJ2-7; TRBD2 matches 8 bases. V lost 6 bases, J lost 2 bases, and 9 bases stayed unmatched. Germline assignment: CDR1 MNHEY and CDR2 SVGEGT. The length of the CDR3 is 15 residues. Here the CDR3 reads CASSPAGARTYEQYF. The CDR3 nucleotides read TGTGCCAGCAGCCCAGCGGGGGCGCGGACCTACGAGCAGTACTTC.

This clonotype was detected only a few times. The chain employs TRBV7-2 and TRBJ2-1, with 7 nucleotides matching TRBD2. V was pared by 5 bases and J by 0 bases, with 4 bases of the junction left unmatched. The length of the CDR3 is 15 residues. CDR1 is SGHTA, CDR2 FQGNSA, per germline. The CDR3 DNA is TGTGCCAGCAGCGAGAGCGGGGTCTCCTACAATGAGCAGTTCTTC. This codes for CASSESGVSYNEQFF.

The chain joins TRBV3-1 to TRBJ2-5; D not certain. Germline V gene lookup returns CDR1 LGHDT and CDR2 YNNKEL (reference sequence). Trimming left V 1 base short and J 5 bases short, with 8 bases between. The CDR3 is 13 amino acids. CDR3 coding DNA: TGTGCCAGCAGCCAAGGCCTGTGGGAGACCCAGTACTTC. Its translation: CASSQGLWETQYF.

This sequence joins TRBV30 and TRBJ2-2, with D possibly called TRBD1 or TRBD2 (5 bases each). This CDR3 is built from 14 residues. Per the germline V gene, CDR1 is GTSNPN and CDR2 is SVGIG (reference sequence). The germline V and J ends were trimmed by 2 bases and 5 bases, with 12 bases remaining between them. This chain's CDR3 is CAWSPGTDTGELFF. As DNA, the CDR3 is TGTGCCTGGAGTCCCGGGACCGATACCGGGGAGCTGTTTTTT. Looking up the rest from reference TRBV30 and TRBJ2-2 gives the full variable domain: SQTIHQWPATLVQPVGSPLSLECTVEGTSNPNLYWYRQAAGRGLQLLFYSVGIGQISSEVPQNLSASRPQDRQFILSSKKLLLSDSGFYLCAWSPGTDTGELFFGEGSRLTVL.

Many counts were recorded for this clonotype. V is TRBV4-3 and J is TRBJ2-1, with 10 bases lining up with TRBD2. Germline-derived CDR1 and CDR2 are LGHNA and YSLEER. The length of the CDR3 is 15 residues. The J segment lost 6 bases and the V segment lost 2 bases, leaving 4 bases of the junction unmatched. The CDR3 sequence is CASSQSGLAFNEQFF. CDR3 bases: TGCGCCAGCAGCCAATCGGGACTAGCGTTCAATGAGCAGTTCTTC.

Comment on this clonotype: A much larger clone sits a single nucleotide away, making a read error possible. The CDR3 DNA reads as TGTGCCAGCAAGACTGGGGCCAACGTCCGGACTTTC. This sequence encodes CASKTGANVRTF. The V gene is TRBV6-2 or TRBV6-3, the J gene TRBJ2-6, with D possibly being TRBD1 (5 bases). The V gene's germline CDR1 is MNHEY and CDR2 SVGEGT. This CDR3 contains 12 residues.

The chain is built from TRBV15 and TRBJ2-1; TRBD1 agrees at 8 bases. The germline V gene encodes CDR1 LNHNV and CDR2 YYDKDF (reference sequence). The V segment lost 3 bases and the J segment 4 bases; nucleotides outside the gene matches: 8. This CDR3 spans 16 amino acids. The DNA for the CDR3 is TGTGCCACCAGCAGTGAGCAGGGGGCCCTATACAATGAGCAGTTCTTC. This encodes CATSSEQGALYNEQFF. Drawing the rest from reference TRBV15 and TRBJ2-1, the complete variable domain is DAMVIQNPRYQVTQFGKPVTLSCSQTLNHNVMYWYQQKSSQAPKLLFHYYDKDFNNEADTPDNFQSRRPNTSFCFLDIRSPGLGDTAMYLCATSSEQGALYNEQFFGPGTRLTVL.

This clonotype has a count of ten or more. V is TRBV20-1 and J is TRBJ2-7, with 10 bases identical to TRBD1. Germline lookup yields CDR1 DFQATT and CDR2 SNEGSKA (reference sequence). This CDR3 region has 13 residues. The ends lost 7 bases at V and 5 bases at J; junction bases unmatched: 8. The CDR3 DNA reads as TGCAGTGTTGTGGGGACAGGGGTTGACGAGCAGTACTTC. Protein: CSVVGTGVDEQYF.

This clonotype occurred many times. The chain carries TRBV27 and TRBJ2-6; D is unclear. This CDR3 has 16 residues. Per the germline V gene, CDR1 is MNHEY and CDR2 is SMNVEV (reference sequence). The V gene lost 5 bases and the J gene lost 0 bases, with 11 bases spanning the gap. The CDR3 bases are TGTGCCAGCAGTGCCCAAGTTGGCTCTGGGGCCAACGTCCTGACTTTC. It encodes CASSAQVGSGANVLTF.

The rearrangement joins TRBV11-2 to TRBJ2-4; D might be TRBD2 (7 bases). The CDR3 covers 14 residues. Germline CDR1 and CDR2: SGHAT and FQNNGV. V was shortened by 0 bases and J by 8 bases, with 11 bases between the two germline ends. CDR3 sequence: CASSLDTGRDIQYF. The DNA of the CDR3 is TGTGCCAGCAGCTTAGACACAGGGAGGGACATTCAGTACTTC.

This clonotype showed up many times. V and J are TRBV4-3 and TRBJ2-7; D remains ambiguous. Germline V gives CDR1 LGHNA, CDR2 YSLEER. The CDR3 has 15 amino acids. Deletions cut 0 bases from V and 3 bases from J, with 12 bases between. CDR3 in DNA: TGCGCCAGCAGCCAAGAATGGCAGGAGAGCTACGAGCAGTACTTC. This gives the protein CASSQEWQESYEQYF.

CDR3 bases: TGTGCCAGCAGCACCCCGTGGGGGGACACCCAAGAGACCCAGTACTTC. Residues: CASSTPWGDTQETQYF. The chain combines TRBV21-1 with TRBJ2-5; the table's D call TRBD1 went unverified against the DNA. TRBV21-1 is reported as a pseudogene. CDR3 length: 16 amino acids.

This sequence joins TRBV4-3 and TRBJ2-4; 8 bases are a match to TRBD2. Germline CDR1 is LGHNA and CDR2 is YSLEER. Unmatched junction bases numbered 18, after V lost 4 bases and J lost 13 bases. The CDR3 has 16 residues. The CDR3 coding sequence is TGCGCCAGCAGCCGGGGGGTAGCGGGATTAGTGTACAAGCAGTACTTC. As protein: CASSRGVAGLVYKQYF.

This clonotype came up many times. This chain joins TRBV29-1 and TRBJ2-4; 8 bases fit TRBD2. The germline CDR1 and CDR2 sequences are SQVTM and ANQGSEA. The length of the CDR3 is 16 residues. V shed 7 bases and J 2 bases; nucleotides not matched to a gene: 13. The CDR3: CSGQESGGASKNIQYF. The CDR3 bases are TGCAGCGGCCAAGAGAGCGGGGGTGCCTCCAAAAACATTCAGTACTTC.

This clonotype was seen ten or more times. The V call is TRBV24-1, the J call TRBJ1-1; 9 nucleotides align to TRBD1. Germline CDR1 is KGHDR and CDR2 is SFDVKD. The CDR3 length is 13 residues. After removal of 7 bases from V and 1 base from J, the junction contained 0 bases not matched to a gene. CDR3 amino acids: CATRDRGNTEAFF. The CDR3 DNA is TGTGCCACCAGGGACAGGGGGAACACTGAAGCTTTCTTT.

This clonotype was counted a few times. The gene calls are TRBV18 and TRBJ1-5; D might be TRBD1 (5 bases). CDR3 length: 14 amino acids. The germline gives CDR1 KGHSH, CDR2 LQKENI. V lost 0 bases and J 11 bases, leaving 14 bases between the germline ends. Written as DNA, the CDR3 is TGTGCCAGCTCACCACCGGACCGGGGACGGACCCAGCATTTT. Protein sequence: CASSPPDRGRTQHF. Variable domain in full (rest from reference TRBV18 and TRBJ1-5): NAGVMQNPRHLVRRRGQEARLRCSPMKGHSHVYWYRQLPEEGLKFMVYLQKENIIDESGMPKERFSAEFPKEGPSILRIQQVVRGDSAAYFCASSPPDRGRTQHFGDGTRLSIL.

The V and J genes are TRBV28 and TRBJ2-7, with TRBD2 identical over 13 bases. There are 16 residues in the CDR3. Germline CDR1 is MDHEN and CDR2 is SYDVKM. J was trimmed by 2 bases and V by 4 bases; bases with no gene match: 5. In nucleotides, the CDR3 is TGTGCCAGCAGTTCACCGACTAGCGGGGGGCCCTACGAGCAGTACTTC. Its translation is CASSSPTSGGPYEQYF. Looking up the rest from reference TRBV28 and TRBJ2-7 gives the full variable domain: DVKVTQSSRYLVKRTGEKVFLECVQDMDHENMFWYRQDPGLGLRLIYFSYDVKMKEKGDIPEGYSVSREKKERFSLILESASTNQTSMYLCASSSPTSGGPYEQYFGPGTRLTVT.

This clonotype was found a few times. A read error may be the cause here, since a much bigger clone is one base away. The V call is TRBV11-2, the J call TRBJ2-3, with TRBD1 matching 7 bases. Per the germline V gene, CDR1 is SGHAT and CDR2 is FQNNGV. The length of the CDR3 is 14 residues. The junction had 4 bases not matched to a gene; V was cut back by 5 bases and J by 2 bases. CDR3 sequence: CASSTGQNTDTQYF. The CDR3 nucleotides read TGTGCCAGCAGCACGGGACAGAACACAGATACGCAGTATTTT. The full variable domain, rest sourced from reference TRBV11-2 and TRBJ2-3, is EAGVAQSPRYKIIEKRQSVAFWCNPISGHATLYWYQQILGQGPKLLIQFQNNGVVDDSQLPKDRFSAERLKGVDSTLKIQPAKLEDSAVYLCASSTGQNTDTQYFGPGTRLTVL.

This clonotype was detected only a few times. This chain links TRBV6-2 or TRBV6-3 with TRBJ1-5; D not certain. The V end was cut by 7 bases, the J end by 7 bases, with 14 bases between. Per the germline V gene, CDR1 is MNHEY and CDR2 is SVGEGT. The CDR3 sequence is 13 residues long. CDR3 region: CASTVNSGQPQHF. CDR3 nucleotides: TGTGCCAGCACGGTTAACAGCGGACAGCCCCAGCATTTT.

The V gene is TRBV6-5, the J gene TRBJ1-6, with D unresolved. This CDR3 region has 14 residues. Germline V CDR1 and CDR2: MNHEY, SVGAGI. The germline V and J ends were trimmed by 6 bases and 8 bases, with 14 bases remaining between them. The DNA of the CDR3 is TGTGCCAGCAGCGCAAGACCTTATGATTCACCCCTCCACTTT. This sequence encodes CASSARPYDSPLHF.

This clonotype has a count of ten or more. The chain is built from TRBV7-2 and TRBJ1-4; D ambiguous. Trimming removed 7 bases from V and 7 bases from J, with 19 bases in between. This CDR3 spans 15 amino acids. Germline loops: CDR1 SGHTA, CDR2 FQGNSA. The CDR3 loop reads CASTSSPAPVEKLFF. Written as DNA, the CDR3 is TGTGCCAGCACCAGTTCCCCGGCCCCGGTTGAAAAACTGTTTTTT.

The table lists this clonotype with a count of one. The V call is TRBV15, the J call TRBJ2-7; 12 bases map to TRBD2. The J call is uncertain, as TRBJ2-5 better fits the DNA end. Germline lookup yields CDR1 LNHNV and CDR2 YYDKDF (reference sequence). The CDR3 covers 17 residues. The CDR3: CATSRDASGGARETQYF. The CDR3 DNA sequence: TGTGCCACCAGCAGAGATGCTAGCGGGGGGGCCAGGGAGACCCAGTACTTC.

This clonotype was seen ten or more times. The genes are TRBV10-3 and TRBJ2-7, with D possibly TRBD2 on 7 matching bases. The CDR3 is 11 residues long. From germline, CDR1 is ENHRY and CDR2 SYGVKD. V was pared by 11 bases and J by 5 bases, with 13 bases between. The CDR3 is CASRGAHEQYF. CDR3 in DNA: TGTGCCTCTCGGGGGGCCCACGAGCAGTACTTC.

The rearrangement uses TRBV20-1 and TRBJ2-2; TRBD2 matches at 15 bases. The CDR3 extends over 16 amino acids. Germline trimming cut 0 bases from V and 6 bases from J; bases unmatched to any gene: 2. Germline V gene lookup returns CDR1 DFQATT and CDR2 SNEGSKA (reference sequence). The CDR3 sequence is CSAREGLAGGPGELFF. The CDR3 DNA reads TGCAGTGCTAGAGAAGGACTAGCGGGGGGGCCCGGGGAGCTGTTTTTT.

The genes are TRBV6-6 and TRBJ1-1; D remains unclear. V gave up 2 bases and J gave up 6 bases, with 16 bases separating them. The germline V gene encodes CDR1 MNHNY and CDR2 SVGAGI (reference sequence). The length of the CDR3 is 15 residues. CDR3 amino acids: CASSYLAGAAAEAFF. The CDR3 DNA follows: TGTGCCAGCAGTTACCTCGCAGGCGCCGCGGCTGAAGCTTTCTTT.

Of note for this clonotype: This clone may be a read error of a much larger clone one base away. The chain's CDR3 is CASSLGDRNRPQHF. CDR3 in DNA: TGTGCCAGCAGCTTAGGGGACAGAAATCGGCCCCAGCATTTT. The V gene is TRBV7-2, the J gene TRBJ1-5, with 7 positions matching TRBD1. The CDR3 is 14 amino acids. Germline V gives CDR1 SGHTA, CDR2 FQGNSA.

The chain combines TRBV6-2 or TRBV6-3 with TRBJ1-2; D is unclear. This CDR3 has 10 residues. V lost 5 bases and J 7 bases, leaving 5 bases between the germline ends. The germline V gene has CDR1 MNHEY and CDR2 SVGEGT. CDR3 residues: CASSNIGYTF. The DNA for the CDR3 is TGTGCCAGCAGTAATATTGGCTACACCTTC.

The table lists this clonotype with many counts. The CDR3 loop reads CASSSLAGGYTDTQYF. In DNA, the CDR3 is TGTGCCAGCAGCTCCCTAGCGGGGGGGTACACAGATACGCAGTATTTT. The chain combines TRBV3-1 with TRBJ2-3, with TRBD2 matching over 12 bases. The CDR3 runs to 16 residues. Germline lookup yields CDR1 LGHDT and CDR2 YNNKEL (reference sequence). V shed 5 bases, J shed 2 bases, and the junction held 5 bases outside the gene matches.

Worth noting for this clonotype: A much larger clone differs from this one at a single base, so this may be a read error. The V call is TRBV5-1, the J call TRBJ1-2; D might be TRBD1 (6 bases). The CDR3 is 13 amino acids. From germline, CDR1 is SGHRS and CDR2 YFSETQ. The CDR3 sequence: CAGSFATGNGYTF. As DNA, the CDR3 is TGCGCCGGCAGCTTTGCGACAGGCAATGGCTACACCTTC.

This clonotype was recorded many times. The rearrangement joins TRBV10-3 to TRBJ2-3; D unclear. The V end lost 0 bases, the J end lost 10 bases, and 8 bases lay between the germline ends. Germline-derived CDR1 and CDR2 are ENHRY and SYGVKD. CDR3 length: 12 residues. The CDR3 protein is CAISESNLAQYF. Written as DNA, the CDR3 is TGTGCCATCAGTGAGTCGAACTTAGCGCAGTATTTT.

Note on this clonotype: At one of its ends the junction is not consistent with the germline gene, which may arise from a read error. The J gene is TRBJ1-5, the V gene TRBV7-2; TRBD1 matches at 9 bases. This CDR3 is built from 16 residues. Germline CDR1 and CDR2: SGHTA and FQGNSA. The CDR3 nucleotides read TGTGCCTCCCGGACAGGGGAGATTACAAGCAATCGGCCCCAGCATTTT. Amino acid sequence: CASRTGEITSNRPQHF.

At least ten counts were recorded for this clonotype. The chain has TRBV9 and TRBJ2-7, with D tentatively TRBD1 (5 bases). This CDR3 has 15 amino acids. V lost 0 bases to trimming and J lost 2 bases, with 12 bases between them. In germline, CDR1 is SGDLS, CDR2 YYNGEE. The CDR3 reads CASSVAAGIPYEQYF. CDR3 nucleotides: TGTGCCAGCAGCGTAGCAGCAGGGATCCCCTACGAGCAGTACTTC. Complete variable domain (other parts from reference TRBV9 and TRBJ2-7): DSGVTQTPKHLITATGQRVTLRCSPRSGDLSVYWYQQSLDQGLQFLIQYYNGEERAKGNILERFSAQQFPDLHSELNLSSLELGDSALYFCASSVAAGIPYEQYFGPGTRLTVT.